These 17 T cell receptor beta chains came from one sample sequenced in a study of cytomegalovirus exposure and HLA in healthy donors. The PCR employed 60 Vbeta primers together with 13 Jbeta primers. TCRdb keeps only in-frame clones here, not all; method: immunoSEQ multiplex PCR. The table includes about 160,000 clones, about 80% detected once. The specimen sequenced was PBMCs. These receptors were taken from a man in his thirties or forties in good health and CMV-seropositive.

This chain uses TRBV6-5 with TRBJ1-6; 8 bases fit TRBD1. Germline V CDR1 and CDR2: MNHEY, SVGAGI. J gave up 11 bases and V 0 bases, and 9 bases lay outside the gene matches. CDR3 length equals 16 residues. CDR3 amino acids: CASSYSGTGLFAPLHF. CDR3 in DNA: TGTGCCAGCAGTTACTCAGGGACAGGCCTCTTTGCACCCCTCCACTTT.

This chain uses TRBV30 with TRBJ2-4, with D possibly being TRBD1 (8 bases). The CDR3 contains 15 residues. Germline values: CDR1 GTSNPN, CDR2 SVGIG (reference sequence). Trimming shortened V by 4 bases and J by 6 bases, and 19 bases separated the two germline ends. The CDR3 spells CAWTRTGGGGNIQYF. The CDR3 nucleotides read TGTGCCTGGACCCGAACAGGGGGGGGTGGAAACATTCAGTACTTC.

The chain recombines TRBV27 with TRBJ2-3; no clear D. The CDR3 covers 15 residues. V lost 5 bases and J 2 bases, leaving 14 bases between the germline ends. CDR1 is MNHEY and CDR2 is SMNVEV in the germline V gene (reference sequence). The CDR3, as DNA: TGTGCCAGCAGTACCAGGATGAACAACACAGATACGCAGTATTTT. Translated, it gives CASSTRMNNTDTQYF.

The rearrangement links TRBV7-9 to TRBJ1-6; tentative D call: TRBD1 (5 bases). V lost 0 bases, J lost 10 bases, and 10 bases lay in between. This CDR3 has 14 residues. The germline CDR1 and CDR2 sequences are SEHNR and FQNEAQ (reference sequence). The CDR3 DNA follows: TGTGCCAGCAGCTTAGCGGGGGGTGGGTCACCCCTCCACTTT. It specifies CASSLAGGGSPLHF.

The rearrangement uses TRBV4-1 and TRBJ1-5, with D possibly TRBD1 on 5 matching bases. This CDR3 spans 14 amino acids. Trimming pared 1 base from V and 2 bases from J, leaving 6 bases between. The germline gives CDR1 MGHRA, CDR2 YSYEKL. The DNA for the CDR3 is TGCGCCAGCAGCCAAGCGACAGGCAATCAGCCCCAGCATTTT. This sequence encodes CASSQATGNQPQHF.

CDR3 sequence: CASSYGSYQPQHF. The CDR3 DNA reads TGTGCCAGCAGCTACGGGAGTTATCAGCCCCAGCATTTT. The rearrangement uses TRBV7-9 and TRBJ1-5; no definite D call. Trimming took 4 bases from V and 5 from J, leaving 9 bases between them. CDR1 and CDR2 from the germline V gene are SEHNR and FQNEAQ (reference sequence). This CDR3 spans 13 amino acids.

The chain uses TRBV28 and TRBJ2-7; D may be TRBD2 (5 bases). V lost 4 bases and J lost 9, with 25 bases in between. The germline V gene has CDR1 MDHEN and CDR2 SYDVKM. CDR3 length: 16 amino acids. The CDR3 region is CASSSPGLAQFNVQYF. CDR3 coding DNA: TGTGCCAGCAGTTCCCCTGGCCTAGCTCAATTTAATGTGCAGTACTTC.

This chain links TRBV7-8 with TRBJ2-3; 8 nucleotides align to TRBD1. CDR1 is SGHVS and CDR2 is FQNEAQ in the germline V gene. CDR3 length: 16 amino acids. V gave up 0 bases and J gave up 10 bases; unmatched junction bases: 12. The CDR3 DNA follows: TGTGCCAGCAGCTTAGCTGAGGGGACAGGCTCGTCTTCGCAGTATTTT. Translating it yields CASSLAEGTGSSSQYF.

V gene TRBV7-2 combines with J gene TRBJ1-4; 9 bases fit TRBD1. This CDR3 comprises 15 residues. Trimming took 5 bases from V and 4 from J; bases not matched to a gene: 5. Germline V gene data show CDR1 as SGHTA and CDR2 as FQGNSA. The DNA of the CDR3 is TGTGCCAGCAGCGCGCACAGGGGGCGTAATGAAAAACTGTTTTTT. Its translation: CASSAHRGRNEKLFF.

This clone appeared a single time. The chain links TRBV5-5 to TRBJ2-3, with 11 bases matching TRBD1. CDR1 is SGHKS and CDR2 is YYEKEE in the germline V gene (reference sequence). The V and J ends lost 4 bases and 4 bases, in that order; junction bases with no gene match: 11. This CDR3 comprises 17 residues. The CDR3 is CASSNRGTGGSADTQYF. In DNA, the CDR3 is TGTGCCAGCAGCAACCGCGGGACAGGGGGATCGGCAGATACGCAGTATTTT.

V usage is TRBV6-5 and J usage is TRBJ1-1, with TRBD1 as a possible D gene (6 bases). Germline-derived CDR1 and CDR2 are MNHEY and SVGAGI. The V gene lost 8 bases and the J gene lost 10 bases, with 26 bases spanning the gap. The CDR3 is 15 amino acids. The CDR3 nucleotides read TGTGCCAGCCAATACAGGGAAGAAGACCCGCTTCGAGCTTTCTTT. Translation gives CASQYREEDPLRAFF.

The V gene is TRBV5-1, the J gene TRBJ2-3, with 11 bases aligning to TRBD2. This CDR3 region has 17 residues. Trimming cost V 0 bases and J 2 bases; bases outside gene matches: 5. The germline V gene encodes CDR1 SGHRS and CDR2 YFSETQ. CDR3 protein: CASSLVGSGGATDTQYF. Here the CDR3 DNA reads TGCGCCAGCAGCTTGGTAGGTAGCGGGGGGGCCACAGATACGCAGTATTTT.

This sequence joins TRBV9 and TRBJ2-4; TRBD1 might be the D (5 bases). The CDR3 sequence is 15 residues long. CDR1 is SGDLS and CDR2 is YYNGEE in the germline V gene. V dropped 0 bases and J dropped 3 bases, with 10 bases sitting between them. The DNA for the CDR3 is TGTGCCAGCAGCGTAGCAGGGTTTGGCAAAAACATTCAGTACTTC. Amino acids: CASSVAGFGKNIQYF.

This clone was found once. This chain links TRBV30 with TRBJ2-7; no reliable D call. The CDR3 consists of 11 residues. Germline lookup yields CDR1 GTSNPN and CDR2 SVGIG (reference sequence). Deletions cut 2 bases from V and 4 bases from J, with 6 bases between. CDR3 nucleotide sequence: TGTGCCTGGAGTATGGCTTACGAGCAGTACTTC. It encodes CAWSMAYEQYF. The variable domain in full, with the rest retrieved from reference TRBV30 and TRBJ2-7, is SQTIHQWPATLVQPVGSPLSLECTVEGTSNPNLYWYRQAAGRGLQLLFYSVGIGQISSEVPQNLSASRPQDRQFILSSKKLLLSDSGFYLCAWSMAYEQYFGPGTRLTVT.

The V gene is TRBV30, the J gene TRBJ2-4, with 10 bases matching TRBD2. With 4 bases clipped from V and 5 bases from J, the junction kept 2 bases outside the gene matches. This CDR3 contains 13 residues. Germline V CDR1 and CDR2: GTSNPN, SVGIG (reference sequence). CDR3 nucleotides: TGTGCCTGGACTCTAGCGGGGGAAAACATTCAGTACTTC. Translating it yields CAWTLAGENIQYF.

The CDR3 DNA reads TGTGCCAGCAGATCCGGGACAGGGGGCGCCGATGGGTATAGGACCCAGTACTTC. Amino acid sequence: CASRSGTGGADGYRTQYF. The chain recombines TRBV27 with TRBJ2-5; 12 bases fit TRBD1. CDR1 and CDR2 from the germline V gene are MNHEY and SMNVEV (reference sequence). J lost 7 bases, V lost 6 bases, and 18 bases had no gene match. This CDR3 comprises 18 residues.

This chain uses TRBV7-2 with TRBJ2-7; the D gene is possibly TRBD2 (6 bases). Trimming shortened V by 6 bases and J by 3 bases, and 9 bases separated the two germline ends. The V gene's germline CDR1 is SGHTA and CDR2 FQGNSA. This CDR3 contains 12 residues. CDR3 loop: CASRKGGYEQYF. In DNA form, the CDR3 reads TGTGCCAGCAGGAAGGGAGGCTACGAGCAGTACTTC.